This TCR beta chain stems from a study of T cell changes during pregnancy in multiple sclerosis. The table came from immunoSEQ multiplex PCR; TCRdb's copy has only in-frame clones and leaves some out. The profile shows approximately 88,000 clones, about 93% of them singletons. V lost 4 bases and J 5 bases, leaving 11 bases between the germline ends. The germline gives CDR1 MNHNY, CDR2 SVGAGI (reference sequence). This CDR3 comprises 13 residues. This TCR was sampled from a female donor with multiple sclerosis, enrolled in a pregnancy study. This chain links TRBV6-6 with TRBJ1-2; D possibly corresponds to TRBD1 (5 bases). The source material was peripheral blood, sampled in the first trimester of pregnancy. The CDR3 region is CASSLGHEYGYTF. The CDR3 region has the DNA TGTGCCAGCAGTTTAGGACATGAGTATGGCTACACCTTC.